This is a list of T cell receptor beta chains from one sample in a study of blood T cell repertoires in COVID-19. Libraries were prepared by immunoSEQ multiplex PCR; TCRdb keeps only in-frame clonotypes and omits some of them. Of some 30,000 clones detected, roughly 82% appear once; the ten largest clones hold 13%. Sequencing used peripheral blood. The origin of the receptors is a human donor in a cohort sampled during active COVID-19. Both conserved end residues are part of each CDR3. Each record gives: clone size, D gene, J gene, V gene, CDR3 protein, CDR3 DNA. D genes are given only for firm matches. Clone size is not always given. Where it is, it says once, few, many or a class for expanded clones.

.,TRBD1,TRBJ2-2,TRBV6-5,CASRTGVLNTGELFF,TGTGCCAGCAGGACAGGGGTATTGAACACCGGGGAGCTGTTTTTT
.,TRBD2,TRBJ2-5,TRBV7-6,CASSTLAGGPAETQYF,TGTGCCAGCAGCACTCTAGCGGGGGGGCCAGCAGAGACCCAGTACTTC
.,.,TRBJ2-7,TRBV6-1,CASSDVYEQYF,TGTGCCAGCAGTGACGTCTACGAGCAGTACTTC
.,.,TRBJ1-5,TRBV6-5,CASRDADRPQHF,TGTGCCAGCAGGGACGCCGACAGGCCCCAGCATTTT
once,TRBD1,TRBJ1-6,TRBV29-1,CSVGQGLDSPLHF,TGCAGCGTCGGACAGGGGCTGGATTCACCCCTCCACTTT
.,TRBD2,TRBJ2-3,TRBV5-5,CASSLRLAGGTDTQYF,TGTGCCAGCAGCTTGCGACTAGCGGGGGGGACAGATACGCAGTATTTT
.,TRBD2,TRBJ2-5,TRBV2,CASTIGGAGTQYF,TGTGCCAGCACTATCGGGGGGGCCGGGACCCAGTACTTC
.,TRBD1,TRBJ2-1,TRBV7-9,CASSWRTGLEQFF,TGTGCCAGCAGCTGGAGGACAGGGTTAGAGCAGTTCTTC
.,.,TRBJ2-2,TRBV18,CASSRENTGELFF,TGTGCCAGCTCAAGAGAGAACACCGGGGAGCTGTTTTTT
.,.,TRBJ1-1,TRBV3-1/TRBV3-2,CASSQVMSTAFF,TGTGCCAGCAGCCAAGTCATGAGTACAGCTTTCTTT
.,TRBD2,TRBJ2-1,TRBV10-1,CASSESVSGGDNEQFF,TGCGCCAGCAGTGAGTCAGTTAGCGGGGGGGACAATGAGCAGTTCTTC
.,.,TRBJ2-2,TRBV19,CASMEVGRPNTGELFF,TGTGCCAGTATGGAGGTTGGGCGCCCGAACACCGGGGAGCTGTTTTTT
.,.,TRBJ2-1,TRBV5-8,CASSLRWGGHNNEQFF,TGTGCCAGCAGCTTGAGGTGGGGGGGGCACAACAATGAGCAGTTCTTC
.,.,TRBJ2-1,TRBV7-8,CASSLTRRDEQFF,TGTGCCAGCAGCTTGACCCGGCGGGATGAGCAGTTCTTC
.,TRBD1,TRBJ2-5,TRBV9,CASSTREGAPRETQYF,TGTGCCAGCAGCACCCGAGAGGGGGCCCCCCGAGAGACCCAGTACTTC
.,TRBD2,TRBJ2-3,TRBV4-3,CASSRLRFNSGGTDTQYF,TGCGCCAGCAGCCGCCTAAGGTTTAATAGCGGGGGCACAGATACGCAGTATTTT
.,.,TRBJ2-7,TRBV7-2,CASRSVGNSYEQYF,TGTGCCAGCAGGTCTGTGGGCAACTCCTACGAGCAGTACTTC
.,TRBD1,TRBJ1-4,TRBV19,CASSSPDRGRANEKLFF,TGTGCCAGTAGTAGCCCGGACAGGGGGCGAGCTAATGAAAAACTGTTTTTT
.,TRBD1,TRBJ1-4,TRBV5-1,CASSVGQGGEKLFF,TGCGCCAGCAGCGTGGGACAGGGTGGTGAAAAACTGTTTTTT
once,TRBD1,TRBJ2-1,TRBV27,CASSAPGTGRNEQFF,TGTGCCAGCAGCGCTCCCGGGACAGGACGAAATGAGCAGTTCTTC
.,TRBD1,TRBJ2-7,TRBV5-1,CASSPGQGRKSYEQYF,TGCGCCAGCAGCCCAGGACAGGGGAGAAAGTCCTACGAGCAGTACTTC
.,.,TRBJ2-5,TRBV24-1,CATSGEQGYQETQYF,TGTGCCACCAGTGGGGAACAGGGTTACCAAGAGACCCAGTACTTC
.,TRBD1,TRBJ2-7,TRBV7-8,CASSLATGGPYF,TGTGCCAGCAGCTTAGCGACAGGGGGCCCGTACTTC
once,.,TRBJ1-2,TRBV6-5,CASSYTYDRNYGYTF,TGTGCCAGCAGTTACACCTACGACAGAAACTATGGCTACACCTTC
.,TRBD1,TRBJ1-1,TRBV27,CASSFSRGTGVAFF,TGTGCCAGCAGTTTCTCTCGAGGGACAGGGGTGGCTTTCTTT
.,TRBD1,TRBJ2-6,TRBV19,CASSIPIRTGVAGANVLTF,TGTGCCAGTAGTATCCCCATTCGAACAGGGGTGGCTGGGGCCAACGTCCTGACTTTC
.,TRBD1,TRBJ2-5,TRBV10-1,CASSDGTGHQETQYF,TGCGCCAGCAGTGACGGGACAGGGCACCAAGAGACCCAGTACTTC
.,.,TRBJ2-1,TRBV7-8,CASSSRALQGDEQFF,TGTGCCAGCAGCTCTCGGGCTCTACAGGGCGATGAGCAGTTCTTC
.,.,TRBJ1-2,TRBV5-6,CASSLAGYGYTF,TGTGCCAGCAGCTTGGCGGGATATGGCTACACCTTC
.,.,TRBJ2-6,TRBV15,CATSIGGAQSGANVLTF,TGTGCCACCAGCATAGGGGGGGCTCAGTCTGGGGCCAACGTCCTGACTTTC
.,.,TRBJ1-1,TRBV6-5,CASSYSGTFNTEAFF,TGTGCCAGCAGTTACTCCGGGACATTTAACACTGAAGCTTTCTTT
.,TRBD1,TRBJ2-5,TRBV6-6,CASSYPRGRGQETQYF,TGTGCCAGCAGTTACCCCAGGGGGCGCGGGCAAGAGACCCAGTACTTC
.,TRBD2,TRBJ2-3,TRBV6-5,CASTSGGGGTDTQYF,TGTGCCAGCACCTCGGGGGGGGGTGGTACAGATACGCAGTATTTT
few,.,TRBJ2-7,TRBV6-5,CASRAGPGGYEQYF,TGTGCCAGCAGGGCCGGGCCCGGAGGCTACGAGCAGTACTTC
.,TRBD1,TRBJ2-5,TRBV9,CASSPQGSLSHGTQYF,TGTGCCAGCAGCCCACAGGGGTCGCTTTCGCATGGGACCCAGTACTTC
.,TRBD1,TRBJ1-2,TRBV28,CASSFNRGLEGGYTF,TGTGCCAGCAGTTTTAACAGGGGGCTAGAGGGTGGCTACACCTTC
.,.,TRBJ2-1,TRBV7-9,CASSPPTENNEQFF,TGTGCCAGCAGCCCACCCACAGAAAACAATGAGCAGTTCTTC
.,.,TRBJ1-4,TRBV28,CASVGRYNEKLFF,TGTGCCAGCGTTGGGAGGTATAATGAAAAACTGTTTTTT
.,TRBD1,TRBJ2-7,TRBV6-6,CASSNIQGASYEQYF,TGTGCCAGCAGCAACATACAGGGGGCCTCCTACGAGCAGTACTTC
.,TRBD1,TRBJ2-1,TRBV18,CASSPLGPTGSSYNEQFF,TGTGCCAGCTCACCACTAGGGCCGACAGGGAGCTCCTACAATGAGCAGTTCTTC
.,.,TRBJ1-3,TRBV28,CASTSSNTIYF,TGTGCCAGCACCAGTTCAAACACCATATATTTT
.,TRBD2,TRBJ2-2,TRBV7-2,CASSQTSGSNTGELFF,TGTGCCAGCAGCCAGACTAGCGGCTCGAACACCGGGGAGCTGTTTTTT
.,TRBD1,TRBJ1-5,TRBV2,CASSEQGVGLNQPQHF,TGTGCCAGCAGTGAACAGGGGGTAGGATTGAATCAGCCCCAGCATTTT
.,.,TRBJ2-7,TRBV6-6,CASSHGGVGEQYF,TGTGCCAGCAGCCACGGCGGGGTTGGGGAGCAGTACTTC
.,.,TRBJ2-2,TRBV18,CASSPLTGNTGELFF,TGTGCCAGCTCACCCTTGACAGGCAACACCGGGGAGCTGTTTTTT
.,TRBD2,TRBJ2-3,TRBV3-1/TRBV3-2,CASSQVTLGGGAMTDTQYF,TGTGCCAGCAGCCAAGTAACGTTAGGCGGGGGGGCCATGACAGATACGCAGTATTTT
.,.,TRBJ2-4,TRBV18,CASSPQTGRKNIQYF,TGTGCCAGCTCACCCCAGACAGGACGAAAAAACATTCAGTACTTC
.,.,TRBJ2-5,TRBV4-3,CASSHLSGETQYF,TGCGCCAGCAGCCACCTGAGCGGGGAGACCCAGTACTTC
many,TRBD1,TRBJ1-3,TRBV5-1,CASSLGTDRANTIYF,TGCGCCAGCAGCTTGGGAACCGACAGGGCCAACACCATATATTTT
.,.,TRBJ1-2,TRBV28,CASSFSSYGYTF,TGTGCCAGCAGTTTCAGTTCCTATGGCTACACCTTC
.,TRBD1,TRBJ2-7,TRBV5-1,CASSYDRDSYEQYF,TGCGCCAGCAGCTATGACAGGGATTCCTACGAGCAGTACTTC
.,TRBD1,TRBJ2-2,TRBV5-1,CASSYRQNRGTNTGELFF,TGCGCCAGCAGCTACCGACAAAACAGGGGAACGAACACCGGGGAGCTGTTTTTT
.,.,TRBJ1-5,TRBV19,CASSSGGHQPQHF,TGTGCCAGTAGCTCGGGGGGCCATCAGCCCCAGCATTTT
.,.,TRBJ1-4,TRBV5-1,CASSPDGRGEKLFF,TGCGCCAGCAGTCCAGACGGGAGGGGAGAAAAACTGTTTTTT
.,.,TRBJ2-1,TRBV7-2,CASSLDGRGQFF,TGTGCCAGCAGCTTAGATGGGCGGGGGCAGTTCTTC